This is a list of T cell receptor beta chains from one sample in a study of technical replicates of blood from a handful of donors. The protocol was immunoSEQ multiplex PCR, while the TCRdb copy is restricted to in-frame clones and leaves out a portion. The data show tens of thousands of clones, around 94% seen once. The specimen was T cells isolated from PBMCs. The receptors stem from a human donor in good health. Both conserved end residues are part of each CDR3. Each record gives: CDR3 protein, CDR3 DNA, D gene, J gene, V gene, clone size. D genes are given only for firm matches. Rows give clone size only sometimes, using once, few, many, or a class for an expanded clone.

CASLGTGGELTYGYTF TGTGCCAGCCTCGGGACAGGGGGCGAGCTTACCTATGGCTACACCTTC TRBD1 TRBJ1-2 TRBV28 .
CASSLSLQETQYF TGCGCCAGCAGCTTGAGCCTCCAAGAGACCCAGTACTTC . TRBJ2-5 TRBV5-1 .
CASSVEGHPTEAFF TGTGCCAGCAGCGTAGAGGGACACCCCACTGAAGCTTTCTTT . TRBJ1-1 TRBV9 few
CSGGQGNWDKNIQYF TGCAGCGGGGGGCAGGGAAATTGGGACAAAAACATTCAGTACTTC . TRBJ2-4 TRBV29-1 once
CASSYSGSGELFF TGTGCCAGCAGCTATTCGGGGTCCGGGGAGCTGTTTTTT . TRBJ2-2 TRBV7-3 .
CASSLATKAGDTDTQYF TGTGCCAGCAGCTTAGCCACTAAAGCGGGAGACACAGATACGCAGTATTTT TRBD2 TRBJ2-3 TRBV7-9 .
CASSPGDEQYF TGCGCCAGCAGCCCAGGGGACGAGCAGTACTTC . TRBJ2-7 TRBV4-1 .
CASSFGVDTEAFF TGCGCCAGCAGCTTCGGGGTGGACACTGAAGCTTTCTTT . TRBJ1-1 TRBV5-1 once
CASSLYTGDYEQYF TGTGCCAGCAGCTTATACACAGGTGACTACGAGCAGTACTTC . TRBJ2-7 TRBV11-2 .
CASSEARGTGELFF TGTGCCAGCAGTGAAGCGCGGGGTACCGGGGAGCTGTTTTTT . TRBJ2-2 TRBV2 .
CASSPGQGHYGYTF TGTGCCAGCAGCCCGGGACAGGGGCACTATGGCTACACCTTC TRBD1 TRBJ1-2 TRBV7-3 .
CASSLLAYSSYNEQFF TGTGCCAGCAGCTTACTCGCGTATAGCTCCTACAATGAGCAGTTCTTC . TRBJ2-1 TRBV7-3 .
CASSTGERGYTF TGTGCCAGCTCAACAGGGGAGAGAGGCTACACCTTC TRBD1 TRBJ1-2 TRBV18 .
CASSLGLAGHNEQFF TGTGCTAGCAGCTTGGGACTAGCGGGACATAATGAGCAGTTCTTC TRBD2 TRBJ2-1 TRBV7-7 .
CASSLQSRNTEAFF TGTGCCAGCAGCTTACAGTCCCGGAACACTGAAGCTTTCTTT . TRBJ1-1 TRBV7-9 few
CASSYSQYSGNTIYF TGTGCCAGCAGTTACTCGCAGTACTCTGGAAACACCATATATTTT . TRBJ1-3 TRBV6-5 .
CASSLAPGQGVREQYF TGTGCCAGCAGCTTAGCGCCGGGACAGGGGGTTCGTGAGCAGTACTTC TRBD1 TRBJ2-7 TRBV7-6 .
CASSVLREVETQYF TGTGCCAGCAGTGTTCTGCGGGAGGTGGAGACCCAGTACTTC TRBD2 TRBJ2-5 TRBV6-1 .
CASSLAGGPYEQYF TGTGCCAGTTCGTTAGCGGGAGGGCCGTACGAGCAGTACTTC TRBD2 TRBJ2-7 TRBV19 .
CAISESQGSDQPQHF TGTGCCATCAGTGAGTCACAGGGAAGCGATCAGCCCCAGCATTTT . TRBJ1-5 TRBV10-3 .
CASSEGWGPAFEQFF TGTGCCAGCAGTGAGGGGTGGGGCCCCGCGTTTGAGCAGTTCTTC . TRBJ2-1 TRBV6-1 .
CASSRQGVGETQYF TGTGCCAGCAGCCGACAGGGAGTGGGAGAGACCCAGTACTTC TRBD1 TRBJ2-5 TRBV5-4 .
CASSLRYTEAFF TGTGCCAGCAGCCTCCGGTACACTGAAGCTTTCTTT . TRBJ1-1 TRBV11-2 .
CASSLDRGYSYEQYF TGTGCCAGCAGCCTTGACAGGGGGTATTCCTACGAGCAGTACTTC TRBD1 TRBJ2-7 TRBV6-6 .
CASSIAAGGSYEQYF TGTGCCAGTAGTATTGCTGCAGGGGGCTCCTACGAGCAGTACTTC TRBD1 TRBJ2-7 TRBV19 .
CASSLKLRQYATNEKLFF TGTGCCAGCAGTTTAAAGTTGCGGCAATATGCAACTAATGAAAAACTGTTTTTT . TRBJ1-4 TRBV27 .
CASSPRQGTSGRAGNEQFF TGTGCCAGCAGCCCCCGACAGGGGACTAGCGGGAGGGCCGGAAATGAGCAGTTCTTC TRBD2 TRBJ2-1 TRBV7-2 .
CAVQGLAGGFEQFF TGTGCCGTCCAGGGACTAGCGGGAGGTTTTGAGCAGTTCTTC TRBD2 TRBJ2-1 TRBV6-1 .
CASSGRDGNTIYF TGTGCCAGTAGTGGCAGGGATGGAAACACCATATATTTT . TRBJ1-3 TRBV19 .
CASSLSWGQIQKAEAFF TGTGCCAGCAGTTTATCCTGGGGCCAGATACAGAAGGCTGAAGCTTTCTTT . TRBJ1-1 TRBV27 .
CASSQYPGQGDEQYF TGTGCCAGCAGTCAATATCCGGGACAGGGTGACGAGCAGTACTTC TRBD1 TRBJ2-7 TRBV27 .
CASSRNTGVGYTF TGTGCCAGCAGCCGGAATACAGGGGTCGGCTACACCTTC TRBD1 TRBJ1-2 TRBV5-6 .
CASSIIKDRTSYNSPLHF TGTGCCAGTAGTATTATCAAGGACAGGACGTCCTATAATTCACCCCTCCACTTT TRBD1 TRBJ1-6 TRBV19 .
CASSLGGNEQFF TGTGCCAGCAGCTTGGGCGGCAATGAGCAGTTCTTC . TRBJ2-1 TRBV5-4 .
CASSLFAAQPQHF TGTGCCAGCAGTTTATTCGCGGCCCAGCCCCAGCATTTT . TRBJ1-5 TRBV27 .
CASSQSERQSMNTEAFF TGTGCCAGCAGTCAGAGCGAAAGACAGTCCATGAACACTGAAGCTTTCTTT . TRBJ1-1 TRBV28 .
CASSLGRDRVTDTQYF TGCGCCAGCAGCTTGGGGAGGGACAGGGTAACAGATACGCAGTATTTT TRBD1 TRBJ2-3 TRBV5-1 .
CASSYSREPDTQYF TGTGCCAGCAGTTACTCGCGGGAGCCAGATACGCAGTATTTT TRBD2 TRBJ2-3 TRBV6-5 once
CASSRGWEQYF TGTGCCAGTAGCCGGGGGTGGGAGCAGTACTTC . TRBJ2-7 TRBV19 .
CASSQEGLAEETQYF TGCGCCAGCAGCCAAGAGGGACTAGCGGAAGAGACCCAGTACTTC TRBD2 TRBJ2-5 TRBV4-1 .
CASSQNRGLSYEQYF TGCGCCAGCAGCCAAAACAGGGGTCTTTCCTACGAGCAGTACTTC TRBD1 TRBJ2-7 TRBV4-3 .
CASSSPSGRAQETQYF TGTGCCAGCAGTTCCCCTAGCGGGAGGGCCCAGGAGACCCAGTACTTC TRBD2 TRBJ2-5 TRBV6-5 .
CASSFDPGRSFEQFF TGCGCCAGCAGCTTTGATCCAGGGCGGTCATTCGAGCAGTTCTTC . TRBJ2-1 TRBV5-1 .
CASSKGQGAKGYGYTF TGTGCCAGTAGTAAGGGACAGGGGGCGAAAGGGTATGGCTACACCTTC TRBD1 TRBJ1-2 TRBV19 .
CASSFGLAGQETQYF TGTGCCAGCAGTTTTGGACTAGCGGGACAAGAGACCCAGTACTTC TRBD2 TRBJ2-5 TRBV27 .
CAISEYSQYTEAFF TGTGCCATCAGTGAGTATTCGCAGTACACTGAAGCTTTCTTT . TRBJ1-1 TRBV10-3 few
CSARDINTIYF TGCAGTGCTAGAGATATAAACACCATATATTTT . TRBJ1-3 TRBV20-1 once
CASSFLARETQYF TGTGCCAGCAGCTTTCTAGCTCGGGAGACCCAGTACTTC . TRBJ2-5 TRBV13 .
CASSQATGWSGNTIYF TGCGCCAGCAGCCAGGCGACAGGGTGGTCTGGAAACACCATATATTTT TRBD1 TRBJ1-3 TRBV4-3 .
CASSIMGDGYTF TGTGCCAGCAGCATTATGGGAGATGGCTACACCTTC . TRBJ1-2 TRBV5-6 .
CASSLSWREYYNEQFF TGTGCCAGCAGTTTATCATGGCGGGAGTACTACAATGAGCAGTTCTTC TRBD2 TRBJ2-1 TRBV27 .
CASSPEGQLSGNTIYF TGTGCCAGCAGCCCGGAGGGGCAGCTATCTGGAAACACCATATATTTT . TRBJ1-3 TRBV11-2 .
CASQGGTNYGYTF TGTGCCAGCCAGGGAGGGACAAACTATGGCTACACCTTC . TRBJ1-2 TRBV27 .
CASSEADTEAFF TGTGCCAGCAGTGAGGCGGACACTGAAGCTTTCTTT . TRBJ1-1 TRBV6-6 .
CASSLSRYSVDTIYF TGTGCCAGCAGTTTATCCCGTTACTCTGTGGACACCATATATTTT . TRBJ1-3 TRBV28 .
CASSIDRYGTDTQYF TGTGCCAGTAGTATAGACAGGTATGGCACAGATACGCAGTATTTT . TRBJ2-3 TRBV19 once
CASSQPGQGHEKLFF TGTGCCAGCAGTCAACCGGGACAGGGGCACGAAAAACTGTTTTTT TRBD1 TRBJ1-4 TRBV5-6 .
CASSRSSYEQYF TGTGCCAGCAGCCGGAGCTCCTACGAGCAGTACTTC . TRBJ2-7 TRBV16 .
CASSVEPRAIDEQYF TGTGCCAGCAGCGTAGAGCCCAGGGCAATCGACGAGCAGTACTTC . TRBJ2-7 TRBV9 .
CASSFEGNQPQHF TGCGCCAGCAGCTTCGAGGGCAATCAGCCCCAGCATTTT . TRBJ1-5 TRBV5-1 .